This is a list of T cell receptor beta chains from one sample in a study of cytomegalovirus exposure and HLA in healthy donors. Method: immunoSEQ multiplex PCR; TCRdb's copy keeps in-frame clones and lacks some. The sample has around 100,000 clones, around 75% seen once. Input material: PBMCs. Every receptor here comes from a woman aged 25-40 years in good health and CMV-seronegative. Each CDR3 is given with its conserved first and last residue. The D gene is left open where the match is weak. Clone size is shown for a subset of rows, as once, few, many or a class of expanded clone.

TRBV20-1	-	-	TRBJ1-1	CSARGPTEAFF	TGCAGTGCTAGGGGGCCGACTGAAGCTTTCTTT
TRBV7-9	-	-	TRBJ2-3	CASSLDRADTQYF	TGTGCCAGCAGCCTAGACAGAGCAGATACGCAGTATTTT
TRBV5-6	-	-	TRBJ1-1	CASSALRMLNTEAFF	TGTGCCAGCAGCGCACTCAGGATGTTGAACACTGAAGCTTTCTTT
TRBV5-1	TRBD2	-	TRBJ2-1	CASSLTSGASYNEQFF	TGCGCCAGCAGCCTGACTAGCGGGGCCTCCTACAATGAGCAGTTCTTC
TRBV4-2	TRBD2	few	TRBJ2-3	CASSQEMAGGGSDTQYF	TGTGCCAGCAGCCAAGAAATGGCGGGGGGGGGATCAGATACGCAGTATTTT
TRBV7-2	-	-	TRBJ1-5	CASSLSPGNQPQHF	TGTGCCAGCAGCTTAAGCCCGGGGAATCAGCCCCAGCATTTT
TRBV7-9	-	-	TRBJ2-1	CASSPTAGNEQFF	TGTGCCAGCAGCCCTACCGCGGGCAATGAGCAGTTCTTC
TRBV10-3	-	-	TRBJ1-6	CAISPRSGEGNSPLHF	TGTGCCATCAGTCCAAGATCGGGAGAGGGTAATTCACCCCTCCACTTT
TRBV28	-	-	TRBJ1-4	CASSLKGAAFNEKLFF	TGTGCCAGCAGTTTAAAAGGGGCCGCCTTCAATGAAAAACTGTTTTTT
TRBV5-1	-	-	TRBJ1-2	CASSSNPGDYGYTF	TGCGCCAGCAGCTCAAACCCGGGGGACTATGGCTACACCTTC
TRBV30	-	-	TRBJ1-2	CAWGGGPNYGYTF	TGTGCCTGGGGGGGCGGACCTAACTATGGCTACACCTTC
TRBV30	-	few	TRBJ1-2	CAWRLGPDSHGYTF	TGTGCCTGGAGACTCGGTCCCGACTCCCATGGCTACACCTTC
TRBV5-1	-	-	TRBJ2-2	CASSFIESGELFF	TGCGCCAGCAGCTTTATAGAGAGCGGGGAGCTGTTTTTT
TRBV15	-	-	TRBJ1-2	CATSRDGAYTF	TGTGCCACCAGCAGAGATGGGGCTTACACCTTC
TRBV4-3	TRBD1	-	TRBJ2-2	CASSPISGGAGTGELFF	TGCGCCAGCAGCCCGATATCAGGGGGCGCGGGCACCGGGGAGCTGTTTTTT
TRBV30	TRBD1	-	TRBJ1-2	CAWIWSGGAVYGYTF	TGTGCCTGGATATGGTCAGGGGGCGCGGTCTATGGCTACACCTTC
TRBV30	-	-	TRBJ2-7	CAWRYGFYEQYF	TGTGCCTGGAGATACGGGTTCTACGAGCAGTACTTC
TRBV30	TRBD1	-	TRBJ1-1	CAWSVPITGETEAFF	TGTGCCTGGAGTGTGCCTATCACAGGGGAAACTGAAGCTTTCTTT
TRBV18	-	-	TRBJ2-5	CASSPYQETQYF	TGTGCCAGCTCTCCGTACCAAGAGACCCAGTACTTC
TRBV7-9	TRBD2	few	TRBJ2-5	CASSPGLAIQETQYF	TGTGCCAGCAGCCCGGGACTAGCGATACAAGAGACCCAGTACTTC
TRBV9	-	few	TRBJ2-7	CASSSGTYEQYF	TGTGCCAGCAGCTCCGGGACTTACGAGCAGTACTTC
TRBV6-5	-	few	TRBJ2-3	CASSPRYMDTQYF	TGTGCCAGCAGCCCTCGATACATGGATACGCAGTATTTT
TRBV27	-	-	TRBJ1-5	CASGSNQPQHF	TGTGCCAGCGGCAGCAATCAGCCCCAGCATTTT
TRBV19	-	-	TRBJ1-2	CASSGPLGPRGANYGYTF	TGTGCCAGTTCGGGCCCCCTGGGGCCTCGGGGGGCTAACTATGGCTACACCTTC
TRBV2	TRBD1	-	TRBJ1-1	CASSEQGLGTEAFF	TGTGCCAGCAGCGAACAGGGGTTGGGGACTGAAGCTTTCTTT
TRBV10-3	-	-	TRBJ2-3	CAISTNTDTQYF	TGTGCCATCAGTACAAATACAGATACGCAGTATTTT
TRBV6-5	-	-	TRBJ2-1	CASSYEPGRDNEQFF	TGTGCCAGCAGTTACGAACCGGGAAGGGACAATGAGCAGTTCTTC
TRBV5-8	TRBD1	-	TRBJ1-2	CASSLGRGTWGYPF	TGTGCCAGCAGCTTAGGCAGGGGGACTTGGGGCTACCCCTTC
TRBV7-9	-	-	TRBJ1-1	CASSLSPGAEAFF	TGTGCCAGCAGCTTAAGTCCAGGGGCTGAAGCTTTCTTT
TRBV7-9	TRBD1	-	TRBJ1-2	CASSSQGQGAAYGYTF	TGTGCCAGCAGCTCTCAAGGACAGGGAGCGGCCTATGGCTACACCTTC
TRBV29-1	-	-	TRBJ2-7	CSVGLLNGEQYF	TGCAGCGTGGGACTGCTAAACGGCGAGCAGTACTTC
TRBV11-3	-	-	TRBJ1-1	CASSLGKTGNTEAFF	TGTGCCAGCAGCTTAGGTAAGACGGGGAACACTGAAGCTTTCTTT
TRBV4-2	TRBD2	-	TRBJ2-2	CASSQDPSGSLGTGELFF	TGTGCCAGCAGCCAAGACCCTAGCGGGAGCCTCGGCACCGGGGAGCTGTTTTTT
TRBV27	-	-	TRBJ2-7	CASSLGRAYEQYF	TGTGCCAGCAGTTTGGGCAGAGCCTACGAGCAGTACTTC
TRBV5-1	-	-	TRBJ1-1	CASSVSTGHPTNTEAFF	TGCGCCAGCAGCGTATCGACGGGACATCCAACGAACACTGAAGCTTTCTTT
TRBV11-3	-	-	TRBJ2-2	CASSLVGADTGELFF	TGTGCCAGCAGCTTAGTGGGAGCGGACACCGGGGAGCTGTTTTTT
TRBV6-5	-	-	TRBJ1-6	CASTPEAANSPLHF	TGTGCCAGCACCCCAGAGGCAGCTAATTCACCCCTCCACTTT
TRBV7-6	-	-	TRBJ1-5	CASSPQGYQPQHF	TGTGCCAGCAGCCCTCAGGGATATCAGCCCCAGCATTTT
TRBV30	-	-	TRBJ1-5	CAWSVRGGSNQPQHF	TGTGCCTGGAGTGTACGCGGGGGAAGCAATCAGCCCCAGCATTTT
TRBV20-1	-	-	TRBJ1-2	CSTRSNYGYTF	TGCAGTACGCGGAGTAACTATGGCTACACCTTC
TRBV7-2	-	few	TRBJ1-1	CASSSSRPPLNTEAFF	TGTGCCAGCAGCTCCAGCAGGCCGCCCCTGAACACTGAAGCTTTCTTT
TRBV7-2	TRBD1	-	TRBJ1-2	CASIQGGQELYGYTF	TGTGCCAGCATCCAGGGGGGACAGGAGCTCTATGGCTACACCTTC